The 25 T cell receptor beta chains listed next were all sequenced from one sample in a study of cytomegalovirus exposure and HLA in healthy donors. The PCR made use of 60 Vbeta and 13 Jbeta primers. Data came from immunoSEQ multiplex PCR; TCRdb stores just in-frame clones and leaves some out. Of over 150,000 clones in the sample, roughly 84% were seen once. Sequenced material: PBMCs. Receptors originate from a man between 25 and 39 years old in good health and CMV-seropositive.

The J gene is TRBJ2-5, the V gene TRBV6-5; TRBD2 matches at 13 bases. The CDR3 totals 16 residues. Germline-derived CDR1 and CDR2 are MNHEY and SVGAGI. V trimming: 2 bases; J trimming: 5 bases; junction bases outside the gene matches: 5. The CDR3 sequence is CASSYSRLAGGETQYF. The DNA for the CDR3 is TGTGCCAGCAGTTACAGTAGACTAGCGGGGGGTGAGACCCAGTACTTC.

The gene calls are TRBV5-1 and TRBJ2-5; 7 bases line up with TRBD2. Matching the DNA end better, TRBJ2-7 makes the J call doubtful. Germline V gene lookup returns CDR1 SGHRS and CDR2 YFSETQ. This CDR3 is built from 14 residues. The CDR3 coding sequence is TGCGCCAGCAGCTTAAGCGGGACGGGCTACGAGCAGTACTTC. Translation gives CASSLSGTGYEQYF.

The rearrangement uses TRBV7-3 and TRBJ2-6; 7 bases are shared with TRBD1. The CDR3 loop spans 16 amino acids. Germline V CDR1 and CDR2: SGHTA, FQGTGA. The V and J ends lost 1 base and 4 bases, in that order; junction bases with no gene match: 4. CDR3 coding DNA: TGTGCCAGCAGCTTAAGACAGGGTTCCGGGGCCAACGTCCTGACTTTC. This translates into CASSLRQGSGANVLTF.

A few counts support this clone. This chain links TRBV2 with TRBJ1-1, with unresolved D. This CDR3 has 14 residues. The germline V and J ends were trimmed by 3 bases and 3 bases, with 11 bases remaining between them. Germline values: CDR1 SNHLY, CDR2 FYNNEI. The CDR3 loop is CASSDEVGDTEAFF. Written as DNA, the CDR3 is TGTGCCAGCAGTGATGAGGTAGGAGACACTGAAGCTTTCTTT.

The J gene is TRBJ1-4, the V gene TRBV18, with D unclear. V was cut by 4 bases and J by 7 bases, with 4 bases left in between. Germline CDR1 and CDR2: KGHSH and LQKENI. The CDR3 has 11 residues. Here the CDR3 reads CASSRGEKLFF. The CDR3 DNA reads as TGTGCCAGCTCACGAGGTGAAAAACTGTTTTTT.

Notes on this clone: One end of the junction does not line up with germline, which may come from a read error. V usage is TRBV7-9 and J usage is TRBJ2-7; the match to TRBD1 covers 9 bases. The CDR3 runs 14 residues. Germline V gene lookup returns CDR1 SEHNR and CDR2 FQNEAQ (reference sequence). The CDR3 here is CSSSMDRGIMEQYF. In DNA form, the CDR3 reads TGTTCCAGCAGCATGGACAGGGGAATCATGGAGCAGTACTTC.

The V and J genes are TRBV7-9 and TRBJ2-1; the match to TRBD2 covers 12 bases. The V gene's germline CDR1 is SEHNR and CDR2 FQNEAQ (reference sequence). The V and J ends lost 5 bases and 7 bases, in that order; junction bases with no gene match: 6. CDR3 length: 15 amino acids. CDR3: CASSPSGRAGNEQFF. DNA for the CDR3: TGTGCCAGCAGCCCTAGCGGGAGGGCAGGTAATGAGCAGTTCTTC.

The chain carries TRBV15 and TRBJ1-3; D remains unclear. With 2 bases removed from V and 4 bases from J, the gap between germline ends came to 9 bases. The CDR3 totals 14 residues. Germline CDR1 LNHNV, CDR2 YYDKDF (reference sequence). This CDR3 is CATSRKSLGNTIYF. The CDR3 nucleotides are TGTGCCACCAGCAGAAAATCTCTGGGAAACACCATATATTTT.

V usage is TRBV29-1 and J usage is TRBJ1-1; unclear D gene. The CDR3 runs to 15 residues. The V gene lost 0 bases and the J gene lost 1 base, with 12 bases spanning the gap. CDR1 is SQVTM, CDR2 ANQGSEA, per germline. The CDR3 DNA reads TGCAGCGTTGAAGAGGCCTCGCCGGGGAACACTGAAGCTTTCTTT. As protein: CSVEEASPGNTEAFF.

J is TRBJ1-2 and V is TRBV21-1; no check of the table's D call, TRBD1, against the DNA was made. TRBV21-1 is a known pseudogene. CDR3 length: 15 amino acids. The CDR3 coding sequence is TGTGCCAGCAGCAAATGGGGCCCAACAAACTATGGCTACACCTTC. Translated, it gives CASSKWGPTNYGYTF.

This chain joins TRBV6-5 and TRBJ2-1; the D gene is possibly TRBD2 (6 bases). V lost 4 bases, J lost 2 bases, and 15 bases lay in between. CDR3 size: 16 residues. The germline V gene has CDR1 MNHEY and CDR2 SVGAGI. In nucleotides, the CDR3 is TGTGCCAGCAGTTTCCCGACCAGCGGGCCCTACAATGAGCAGTTCTTC. This codes for CASSFPTSGPYNEQFF.

The V call is TRBV19, the J call TRBJ2-1; D remains unclear. The CDR3 consists of 15 residues. V was clipped by 7 bases and J by 0 bases, with 13 bases between them. Germline CDR1 is LNHDA and CDR2 is SQIVND (reference sequence). In nucleotides, the CDR3 is TGTGCCAGTATCAACTCGGGTAGCTCCTACAATGAGCAGTTCTTC. Encoded protein: CASINSGSSYNEQFF. Based on the CDR3 plus reference TRBV19 and TRBJ2-1, the full variable domain is DGGITQSPKYLFRKEGQNVTLSCEQNLNHDAMYWYRQDPGQGLRLIYYSQIVNDFQKGDIAEGYSVSREKKESFPLTVTSAQKNPTAFYLCASINSGSSYNEQFFGPGTRLTVL.

V usage is TRBV6-1 and J usage is TRBJ1-2; no firm D call. Trimming took off 3 bases at V and 4 bases at J, with 9 bases between the two ends. The CDR3 loop spans 13 amino acids. The germline CDR1 and CDR2 sequences are MNHNS and SASEGT. In DNA form, the CDR3 reads TGTGCCAGCAGTGAGTCGGGTCTCTATGGCTACACCTTC. Translated, it gives CASSESGLYGYTF.

The chain joins TRBV18 to TRBJ2-6; TRBD1 agrees at 8 bases. The CDR3 totals 16 residues. Trimming at V came to 6 bases and at J to 0 bases, leaving 4 bases not matched to a gene. CDR1 and CDR2 (germline): KGHSH, LQKENI. This chain's CDR3 is CASSGQGNSGANVLTF. The DNA of the CDR3 is TGTGCCAGCTCCGGACAGGGAAACTCTGGGGCCAACGTCCTGACTTTC.

The chain links TRBV28 to TRBJ2-7, with D maybe TRBD1 (5 bases). Looked up from germline, CDR1 is MDHEN and CDR2 is SYDVKM. V dropped 6 bases and J dropped 2 bases, with 11 bases sitting between them. The CDR3 is made up of 13 amino acids. The DNA of the CDR3 is TGTGCCAGCAGCTACGACAGCCCCTACGAGCAGTACGTC. Amino acid sequence: CASSYDSPYEQYV.

The CDR3: CASSIRGSRNTEAFF. DNA for the CDR3: TGTGCCAGTAGTATTCGGGGGTCGCGGAACACTGAAGCTTTCTTT. J is TRBJ1-1 and V is TRBV19; TRBD1 might be the D (5 bases). CDR1 is LNHDA and CDR2 is SQIVND in the germline V gene (reference sequence). V was trimmed by 3 bases and J by 1 base, leaving 12 bases between them. The CDR3 loop spans 15 amino acids.

V is TRBV27 and J is TRBJ2-1; D might be TRBD2 (5 bases). The germline gives CDR1 MNHEY, CDR2 SMNVEV (reference sequence). V was pared by 6 bases and J by 3 bases, with 15 bases between. CDR3 length: 15 amino acids. CDR3 sequence reads: CASSLSLEGYNEQFF. CDR3 DNA: TGTGCCAGCAGCCTGTCTCTAGAGGGCTACAATGAGCAGTTCTTC.

The genes are TRBV5-1 and TRBJ2-3; tentatively, D is TRBD1 (5 bases). Trimming stripped 1 base from V and 3 bases from J, with 9 bases between. The CDR3 is made up of 14 amino acids. Germline-derived CDR1 and CDR2 are SGHRS and YFSETQ. The DNA for the CDR3 is TGCGCCAGCAGCTTGCAGGGCCCTACAGATACGCAGTATTTT. As protein: CASSLQGPTDTQYF.

The J gene is TRBJ1-2, the V gene TRBV2; D unclear. Germline V gene lookup returns CDR1 SNHLY and CDR2 FYNNEI. The length of the CDR3 is 12 residues. Trimming took 2 bases from V and 4 from J, leaving 5 bases between them. CDR3 protein: CASSESLYGYTF. The CDR3 coding sequence is TGTGCCAGCAGTGAAAGCCTCTATGGCTACACCTTC. The variable domain in full, completed from reference TRBV2 and TRBJ1-2, reads EPEVTQTPSHQVTQMGQEVILRCVPISNHLYFYWYRQILGQKVEFLVSFYNNEISEKSEIFDDQFSVERPDGSNFTLKIRSTKLEDSAMYFCASSESLYGYTFGSGTRLTVV.

The rearrangement joins TRBV18 to TRBJ2-2; D is ambiguous. The CDR3 runs to 15 residues. Trimming took off 0 bases at V and 0 bases at J, with 5 bases between the two ends. Per germline, CDR1 KGHSH and CDR2 LQKENI. CDR3 sequence: CASSPPGANTGELFF. For the CDR3, the DNA is TGTGCCAGCTCACCACCGGGCGCGAACACCGGGGAGCTGTTTTTT. Using reference TRBV18 and TRBJ2-2 for the parts outside the CDR3, the full variable domain is NAGVMQNPRHLVRRRGQEARLRCSPMKGHSHVYWYRQLPEEGLKFMVYLQKENIIDESGMPKERFSAEFPKEGPSILRIQQVVRGDSAAYFCASSPPGANTGELFFGEGSRLTVL.

The V and J genes are TRBV11-2 and TRBJ2-3; D is ambiguous. V lost 2 bases and J 2 bases, leaving 8 bases between the germline ends. Germline loops: CDR1 SGHAT, CDR2 FQNNGV. The CDR3 spans 14 residues. The CDR3 nucleotides read TGTGCCAGCAGCTTAAGACTTGCCACAGATACGCAGTATTTT. Its protein product is CASSLRLATDTQYF.

V gene TRBV11-2 combines with J gene TRBJ1-3, with D uncertain. The V and J ends lost 1 base and 2 bases respectively, with 6 bases between them. CDR1 is SGHAT and CDR2 is FQNNGV in the germline V gene. This CDR3 is 14 amino acids long. The CDR3 protein is CASSLASAGNTIYF. For the CDR3, the DNA is TGTGCCAGCAGCTTAGCAAGCGCTGGAAACACCATATATTTT.

This sequence joins TRBV4-3 and TRBJ2-2, with D perhaps TRBD2 (5 bases). Looked up from germline, CDR1 is LGHNA and CDR2 is YSLEER. The CDR3 totals 17 residues. V was shortened by 0 bases and J by 5 bases, with 16 bases between the two germline ends. The CDR3 DNA reads as TGCGCCAGCAGCCAAGAAGGTACGGGGAGAACAACCGGGGAGCTGTTTTTT. This translates into CASSQEGTGRTTGELFF.

The rearrangement uses TRBV6-6 and TRBJ1-5; 7 nucleotides line up with TRBD1. Looked up from germline, CDR1 is MNHNY and CDR2 is SVGAGI (reference sequence). CDR3 length: 15 residues. J gave up 2 bases and V 6 bases, and 7 bases lay outside the gene matches. CDR3 protein: CASSPVDRGNQPQHF. The CDR3 nucleotides read TGTGCCAGCAGCCCAGTCGACAGGGGCAATCAGCCCCAGCATTTT.

The chain links TRBV4-1 to TRBJ2-1, with 9 nucleotides matching TRBD2. V lost 4 bases and J lost 0; bases outside the gene matches: 7. The CDR3 is made up of 17 amino acids. Germline V CDR1 and CDR2: MGHRA, YSYEKL. The CDR3 loop reads CASSPRSGSSSYNEQFF. The CDR3 bases are TGCGCCAGCAGCCCTCGTAGCGGGAGTAGCTCCTACAATGAGCAGTTCTTC.